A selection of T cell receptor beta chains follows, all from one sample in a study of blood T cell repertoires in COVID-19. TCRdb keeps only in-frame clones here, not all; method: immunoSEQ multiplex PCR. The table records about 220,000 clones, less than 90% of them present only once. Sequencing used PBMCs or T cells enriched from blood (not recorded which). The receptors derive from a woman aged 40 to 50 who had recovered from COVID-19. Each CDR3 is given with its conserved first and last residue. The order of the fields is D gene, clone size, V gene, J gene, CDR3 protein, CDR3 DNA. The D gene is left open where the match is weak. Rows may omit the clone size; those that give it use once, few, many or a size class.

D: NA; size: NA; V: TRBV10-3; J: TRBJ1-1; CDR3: CAISRGGNTEAFF; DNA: TGTGCCATCAGTAGGGGGGGGAACACTGAAGCTTTCTTT
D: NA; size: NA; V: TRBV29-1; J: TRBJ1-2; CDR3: CSVVSAEGYTF; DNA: TGCAGCGTTGTGAGTGCGGAGGGCTACACCTTC
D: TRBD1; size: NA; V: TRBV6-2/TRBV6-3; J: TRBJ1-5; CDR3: CASSSPGQGGRPQHF; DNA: TGTGCCAGCAGTTCTCCGGGACAGGGAGGGCGGCCCCAGCATTTT
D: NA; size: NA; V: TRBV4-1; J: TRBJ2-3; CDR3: CASSQEDWSTDTQYF; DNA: TGCGCCAGCAGCCAAGAAGACTGGAGCACAGATACGCAGTATTTT
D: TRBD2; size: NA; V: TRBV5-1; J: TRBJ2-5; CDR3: CASSPLAGAETQYF; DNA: TGCGCCAGCTCCCCCCTAGCGGGAGCTGAGACCCAGTACTTC
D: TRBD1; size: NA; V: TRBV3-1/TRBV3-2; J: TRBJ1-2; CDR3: CASSQSGTGIRPAYGYTF; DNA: TGTGCCAGCAGCCAATCCGGGACAGGGATCCGCCCGGCCTATGGCTACACCTTC
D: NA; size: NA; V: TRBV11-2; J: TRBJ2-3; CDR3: CASSPGGPRDTQYF; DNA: TGTGCCAGCAGCCCTGGAGGGCCAAGGGATACGCAGTATTTT
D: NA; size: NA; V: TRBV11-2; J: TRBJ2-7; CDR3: CASTTYGFREAYEQYF; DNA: TGTGCCAGCACCACTTACGGTTTCAGGGAGGCCTACGAGCAGTACTTC
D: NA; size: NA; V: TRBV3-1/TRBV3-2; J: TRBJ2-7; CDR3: CASSQAAGPYEQYF; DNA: TGTGCCAGCAGCCAAGCAGCGGGCCCCTACGAGCAGTACTTC
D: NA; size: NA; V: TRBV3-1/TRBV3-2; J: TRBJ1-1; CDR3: CASSRNEDSEAFF; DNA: TGTGCCAGCAGCCGAAACGAGGACAGTGAAGCTTTCTTT
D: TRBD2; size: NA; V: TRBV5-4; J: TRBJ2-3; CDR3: CASSPFTSGGTDTQYF; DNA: TGTGCCAGCAGCCCTTTCACTAGCGGAGGCACAGATACGCAGTATTTT
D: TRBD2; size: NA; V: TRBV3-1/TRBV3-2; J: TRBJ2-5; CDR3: CASSQEAGQETQYF; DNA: TGTGCCAGCAGCCAAGAAGCGGGACAAGAGACCCAGTACTTC
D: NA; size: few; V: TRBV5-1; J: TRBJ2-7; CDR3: CASSYGTPPSYEQYF; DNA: TGCGCCAGCAGCTACGGGACTCCACCTTCCTACGAGCAGTACTTC
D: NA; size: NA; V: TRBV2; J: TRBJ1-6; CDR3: CASHYPGGPSPLHF; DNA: TGTGCCAGCCACTACCCCGGGGGACCCTCACCCCTCCACTTT
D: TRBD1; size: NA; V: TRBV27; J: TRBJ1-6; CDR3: CASSQGQGARYNSPLHF; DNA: TGTGCCAGCAGTCAGGGACAGGGGGCCCGATATAATTCACCCCTCCACTTT
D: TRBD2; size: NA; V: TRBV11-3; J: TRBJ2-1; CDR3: CASSPLAGGSYNEQFF; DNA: TGTGCCAGCAGCCCTCTAGCGGGAGGATCCTACAATGAGCAGTTCTTC
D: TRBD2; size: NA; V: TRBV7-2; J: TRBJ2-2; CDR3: CAETPASGNTGELFF; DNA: TGTGCCGAAACTCCGGCTAGCGGAAACACCGGGGAGCTGTTTTTT
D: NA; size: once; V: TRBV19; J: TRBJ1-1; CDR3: CASGAGRAVSEAFF; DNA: TGTGCCAGTGGGGCGGGACGGGCGGTATCTGAAGCTTTCTTT
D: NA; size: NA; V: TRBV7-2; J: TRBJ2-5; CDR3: CASSFHRQGQETQYF; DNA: TGTGCCAGCAGCTTTCATCGGCAGGGCCAAGAGACCCAGTACTTC
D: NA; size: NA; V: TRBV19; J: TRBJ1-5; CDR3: CASSPFRRVDQPQHF; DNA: TGTGCCAGTAGTCCCTTTAGGAGGGTGGACCAGCCCCAGCATTTT
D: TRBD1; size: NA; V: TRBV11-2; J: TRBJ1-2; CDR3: CASSSQGTYGYTF; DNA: TGTGCCAGCAGCTCACAGGGGACCTATGGCTACACCTTC
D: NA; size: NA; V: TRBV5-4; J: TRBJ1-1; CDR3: CASSIQPWTEAFF; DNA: TGTGCCAGCAGCATACAGCCTTGGACTGAAGCTTTCTTT
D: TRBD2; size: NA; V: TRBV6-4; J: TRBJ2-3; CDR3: CASSDSAGGLDTQYF; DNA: TGTGCCAGCAGTGACTCCGCGGGAGGTCTGGATACGCAGTATTTT
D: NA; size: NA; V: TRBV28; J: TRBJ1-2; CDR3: CASSLAQGQSGGYTF; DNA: TGTGCCAGCAGTCTCGCCCAAGGACAGTCCGGGGGCTACACCTTC
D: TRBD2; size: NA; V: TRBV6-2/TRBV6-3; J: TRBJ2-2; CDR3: CASSYISGRTGELFF; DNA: TGTGCCAGCAGTTATATTAGCGGGAGAACCGGGGAGCTGTTTTTT
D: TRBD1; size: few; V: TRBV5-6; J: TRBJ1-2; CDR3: CASSFGGQYGYTF; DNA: TGTGCCAGCAGCTTCGGGGGACAGTACGGCTACACCTTC
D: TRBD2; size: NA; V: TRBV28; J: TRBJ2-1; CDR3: CASSLLGGRARNEQFF; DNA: TGTGCCAGCAGTTTGTTGGGCGGGAGGGCCAGGAATGAGCAGTTCTTC
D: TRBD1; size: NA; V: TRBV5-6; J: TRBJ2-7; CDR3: CASSSAGQGWSYEQYF; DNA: TGTGCCAGCAGCTCTGCGGGACAGGGATGGTCCTACGAGCAGTACTTC
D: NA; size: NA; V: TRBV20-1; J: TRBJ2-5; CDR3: CSASDKETQYF; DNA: TGCAGTGCGTCTGACAAAGAGACCCAGTACTTC
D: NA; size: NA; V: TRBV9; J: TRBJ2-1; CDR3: CASSPSPSYNEQFF; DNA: TGTGCCAGCAGCCCCTCCCCCTCCTACAATGAGCAGTTCTTC
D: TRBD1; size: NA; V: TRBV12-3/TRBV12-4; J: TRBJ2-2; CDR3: CASSRGGELFF; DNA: TGTGCCAGCTCCAGGGGGGGGGAGCTGTTTTTT
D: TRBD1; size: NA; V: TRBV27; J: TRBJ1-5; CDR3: CASSTRQGGNQPQHF; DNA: TGTGCCAGCAGTACGCGACAGGGGGGTAATCAGCCCCAGCATTTT
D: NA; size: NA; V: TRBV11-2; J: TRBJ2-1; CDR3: CASRTSMLTYNEQFF; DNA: TGTGCCAGCAGGACAAGCATGTTGACCTACAATGAGCAGTTCTTC
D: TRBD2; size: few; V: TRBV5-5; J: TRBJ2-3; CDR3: CASSLVAGDSDTQYF; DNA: TGTGCCAGCAGCTTGGTTGCGGGAGACTCAGATACGCAGTATTTT
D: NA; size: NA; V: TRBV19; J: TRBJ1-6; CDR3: CASSPRQYRKNNSPLHF; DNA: TGTGCCAGTAGTCCACGACAGTACCGTAAGAATAATTCACCCCTCCACTTT
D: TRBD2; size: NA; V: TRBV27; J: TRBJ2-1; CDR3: CASSLSPSGRDEQFF; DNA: TGTGCCAGCAGTTTATCACCTAGCGGGAGGGATGAGCAGTTCTTC